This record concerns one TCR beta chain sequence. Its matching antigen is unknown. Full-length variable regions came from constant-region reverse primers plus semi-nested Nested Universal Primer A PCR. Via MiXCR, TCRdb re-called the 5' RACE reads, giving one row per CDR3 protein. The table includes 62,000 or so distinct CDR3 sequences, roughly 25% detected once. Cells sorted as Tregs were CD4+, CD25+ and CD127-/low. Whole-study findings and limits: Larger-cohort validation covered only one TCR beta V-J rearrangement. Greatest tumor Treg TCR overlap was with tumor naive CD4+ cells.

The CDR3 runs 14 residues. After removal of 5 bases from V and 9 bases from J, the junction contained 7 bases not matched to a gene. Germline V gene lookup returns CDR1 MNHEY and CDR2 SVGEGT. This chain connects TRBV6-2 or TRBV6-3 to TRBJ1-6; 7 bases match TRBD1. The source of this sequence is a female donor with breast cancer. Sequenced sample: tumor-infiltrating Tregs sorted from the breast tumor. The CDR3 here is CASSETGNGSPLHF. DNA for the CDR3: TGTGCCAGCAGTGAGACAGGGAACGGTTCACCCCTCCACTTT.